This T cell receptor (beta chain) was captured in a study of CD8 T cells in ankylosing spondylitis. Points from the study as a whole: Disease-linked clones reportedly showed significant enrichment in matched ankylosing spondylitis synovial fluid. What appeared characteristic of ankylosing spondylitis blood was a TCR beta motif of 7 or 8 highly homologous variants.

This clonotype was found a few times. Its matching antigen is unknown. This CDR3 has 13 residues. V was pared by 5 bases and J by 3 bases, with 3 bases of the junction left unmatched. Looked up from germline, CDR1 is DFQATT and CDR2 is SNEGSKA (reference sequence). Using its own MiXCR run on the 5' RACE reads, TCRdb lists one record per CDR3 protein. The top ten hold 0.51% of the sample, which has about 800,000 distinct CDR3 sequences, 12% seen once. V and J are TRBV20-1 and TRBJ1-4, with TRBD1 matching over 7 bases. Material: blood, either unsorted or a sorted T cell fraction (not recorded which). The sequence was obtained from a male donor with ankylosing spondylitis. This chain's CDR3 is CSADRAANEKLFF. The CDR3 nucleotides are TGCAGTGCTGACAGGGCGGCTAATGAAAAACTGTTTTTT.